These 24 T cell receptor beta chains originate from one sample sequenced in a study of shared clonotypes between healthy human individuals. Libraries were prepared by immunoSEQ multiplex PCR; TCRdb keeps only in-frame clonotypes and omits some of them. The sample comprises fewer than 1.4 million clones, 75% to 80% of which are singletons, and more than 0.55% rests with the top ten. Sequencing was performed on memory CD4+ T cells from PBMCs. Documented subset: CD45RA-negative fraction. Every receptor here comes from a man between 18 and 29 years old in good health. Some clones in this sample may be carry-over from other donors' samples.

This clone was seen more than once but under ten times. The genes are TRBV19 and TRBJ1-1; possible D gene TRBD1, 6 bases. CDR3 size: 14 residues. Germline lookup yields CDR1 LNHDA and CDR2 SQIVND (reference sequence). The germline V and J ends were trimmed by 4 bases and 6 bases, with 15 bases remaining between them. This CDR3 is CASSKPTGWAEAFF. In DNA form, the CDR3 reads TGTGCCAGTAGTAAGCCGACAGGATGGGCTGAAGCTTTCTTT. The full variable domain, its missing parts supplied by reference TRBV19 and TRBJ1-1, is DGGITQSPKYLFRKEGQNVTLSCEQNLNHDAMYWYRQDPGQGLRLIYYSQIVNDFQKGDIAEGYSVSREKKESFPLTVTSAQKNPTAFYLCASSKPTGWAEAFFGQGTRLTVV.

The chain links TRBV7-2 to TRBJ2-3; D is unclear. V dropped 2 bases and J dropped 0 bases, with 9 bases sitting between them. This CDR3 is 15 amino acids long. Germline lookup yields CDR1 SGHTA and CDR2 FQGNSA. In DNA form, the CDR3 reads TGTGCCAGCAGCTTACAGTGGCAGAGCACAGATACGCAGTATTTT. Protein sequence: CASSLQWQSTDTQYF.

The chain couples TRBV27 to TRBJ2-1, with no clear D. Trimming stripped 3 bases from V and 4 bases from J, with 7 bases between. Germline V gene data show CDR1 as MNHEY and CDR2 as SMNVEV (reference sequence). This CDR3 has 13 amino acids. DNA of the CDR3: TGTGCCAGCAGTTTTATGTGGTACAATGAGCAGTTCTTC. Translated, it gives CASSFMWYNEQFF.

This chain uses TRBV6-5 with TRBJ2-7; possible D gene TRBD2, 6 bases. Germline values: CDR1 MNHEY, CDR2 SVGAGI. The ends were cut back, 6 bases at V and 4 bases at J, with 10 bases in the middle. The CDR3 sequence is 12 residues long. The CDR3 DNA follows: TGTGCCAGCAGCAAGGGACTTTACGAGCAGTACTTC. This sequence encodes CASSKGLYEQYF.

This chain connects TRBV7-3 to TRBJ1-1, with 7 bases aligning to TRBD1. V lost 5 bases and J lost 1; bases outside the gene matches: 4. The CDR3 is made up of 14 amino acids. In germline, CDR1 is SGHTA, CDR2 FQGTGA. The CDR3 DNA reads TGTGCCAGCAGCCTCGACAGGGCGAACACTGAAGCTTTCTTT. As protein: CASSLDRANTEAFF.

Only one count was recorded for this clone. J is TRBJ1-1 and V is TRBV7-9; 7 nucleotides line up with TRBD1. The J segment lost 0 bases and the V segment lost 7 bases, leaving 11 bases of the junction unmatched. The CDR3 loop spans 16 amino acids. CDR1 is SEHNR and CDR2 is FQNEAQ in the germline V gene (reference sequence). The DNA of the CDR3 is TGTGCCAGCACCTACTACAGGGGCGAGGTGAACACTGAAGCTTTCTTT. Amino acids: CASTYYRGEVNTEAFF. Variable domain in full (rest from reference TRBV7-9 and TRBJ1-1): DTGVSQNPRHKITKRGQNVTFRCDPISEHNRLYWYRQTLGQGPEFLTYFQNEAQLEKSRLLSDRFSAERPKGSFSTLEIQRTEQGDSAMYLCASTYYRGEVNTEAFFGQGTRLTVV.

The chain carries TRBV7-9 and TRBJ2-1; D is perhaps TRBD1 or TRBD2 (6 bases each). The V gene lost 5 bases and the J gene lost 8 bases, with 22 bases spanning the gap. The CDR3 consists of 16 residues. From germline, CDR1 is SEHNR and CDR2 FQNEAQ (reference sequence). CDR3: CASSPRARGGSDEQFF. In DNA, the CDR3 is TGTGCCAGCAGCCCCCGGGCCAGGGGAGGTTCAGATGAGCAGTTCTTC.

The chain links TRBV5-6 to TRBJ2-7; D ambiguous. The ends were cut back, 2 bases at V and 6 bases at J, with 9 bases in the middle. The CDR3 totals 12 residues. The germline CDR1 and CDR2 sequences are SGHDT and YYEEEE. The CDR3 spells CASSFPGLEQYF. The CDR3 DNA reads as TGTGCCAGCAGCTTTCCGGGTCTCGAGCAGTACTTC.

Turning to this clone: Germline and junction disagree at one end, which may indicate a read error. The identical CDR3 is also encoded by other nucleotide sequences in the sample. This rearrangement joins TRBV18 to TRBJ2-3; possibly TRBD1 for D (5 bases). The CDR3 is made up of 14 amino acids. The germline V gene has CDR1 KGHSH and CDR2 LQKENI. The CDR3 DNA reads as TGTGCCAGCTCTCCACAGGCGAACACAGATACGCAGTATTTT. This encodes CASSPQANTDTQYF.

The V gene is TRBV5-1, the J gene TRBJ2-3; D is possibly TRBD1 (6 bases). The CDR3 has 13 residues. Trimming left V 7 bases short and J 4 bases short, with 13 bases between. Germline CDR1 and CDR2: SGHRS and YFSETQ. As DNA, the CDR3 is TGCGCCAGCCACGGACAGTCGTCAGATACGCAGTATTTT. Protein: CASHGQSSDTQYF.

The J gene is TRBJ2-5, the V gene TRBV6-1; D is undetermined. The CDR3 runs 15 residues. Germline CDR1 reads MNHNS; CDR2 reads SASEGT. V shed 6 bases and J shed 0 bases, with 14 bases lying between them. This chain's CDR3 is CASRDPLGYQETQYF. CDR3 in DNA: TGTGCCAGCAGGGACCCCCTCGGGTACCAAGAGACCCAGTACTTC.

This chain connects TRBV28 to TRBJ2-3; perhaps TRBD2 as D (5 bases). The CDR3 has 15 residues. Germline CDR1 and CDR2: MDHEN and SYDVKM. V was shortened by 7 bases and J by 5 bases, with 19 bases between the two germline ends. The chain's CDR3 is CASNPLPGYGDTQYF. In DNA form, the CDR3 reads TGTGCCAGCAACCCGCTCCCGGGGTACGGAGATACGCAGTATTTT. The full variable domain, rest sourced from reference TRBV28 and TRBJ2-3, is DVKVTQSSRYLVKRTGEKVFLECVQDMDHENMFWYRQDPGLGLRLIYFSYDVKMKEKGDIPEGYSVSREKKERFSLILESASTNQTSMYLCASNPLPGYGDTQYFGPGTRLTVL.

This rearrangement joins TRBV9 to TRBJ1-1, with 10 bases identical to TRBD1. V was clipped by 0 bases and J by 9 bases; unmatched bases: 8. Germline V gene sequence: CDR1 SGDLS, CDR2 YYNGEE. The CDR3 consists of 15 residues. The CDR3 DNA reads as TGTGCCAGCAGCGTAGCTGGGACAGGGGAGGGGAAAGCTTTCTTT. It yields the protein CASSVAGTGEGKAFF.

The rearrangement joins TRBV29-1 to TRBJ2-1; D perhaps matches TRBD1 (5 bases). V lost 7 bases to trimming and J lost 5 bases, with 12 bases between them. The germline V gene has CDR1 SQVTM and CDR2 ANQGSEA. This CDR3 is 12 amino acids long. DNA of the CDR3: TGCAGCGACCGAGACAGAGACAATGAGCAGTTCTTC. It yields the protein CSDRDRDNEQFF.

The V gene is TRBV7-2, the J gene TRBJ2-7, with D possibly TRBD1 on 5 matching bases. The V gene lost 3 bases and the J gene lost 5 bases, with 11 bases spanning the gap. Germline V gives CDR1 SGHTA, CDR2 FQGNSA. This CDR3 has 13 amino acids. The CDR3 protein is CASSLTTEDEQYF. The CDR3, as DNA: TGTGCCAGCAGCTTGACGACAGAGGACGAGCAGTACTTC. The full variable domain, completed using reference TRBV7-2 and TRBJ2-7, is GAGVSQSPSNKVTEKGKDVELRCDPISGHTALYWYRQSLGQGLEFLIYFQGNSAPDKSGLPSDRFSAERTGGSVSTLTIQRTQQEDSAVYLCASSLTTEDEQYFGPGTRLTVT.

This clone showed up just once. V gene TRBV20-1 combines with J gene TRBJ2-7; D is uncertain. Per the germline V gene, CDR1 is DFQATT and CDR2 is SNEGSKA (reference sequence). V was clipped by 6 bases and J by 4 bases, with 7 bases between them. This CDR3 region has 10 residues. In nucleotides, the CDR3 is TGCAGTGCCGGACCTTACGAGCAGTACTTC. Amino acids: CSAGPYEQYF.

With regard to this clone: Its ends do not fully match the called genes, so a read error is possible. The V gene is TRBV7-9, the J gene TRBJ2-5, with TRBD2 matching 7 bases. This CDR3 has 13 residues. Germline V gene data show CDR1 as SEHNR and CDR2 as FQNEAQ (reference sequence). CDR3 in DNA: TGTGCCAGCAACTTACGGGAGGTTGAGACCCAGTACTTC. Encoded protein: CASNLREVETQYF.

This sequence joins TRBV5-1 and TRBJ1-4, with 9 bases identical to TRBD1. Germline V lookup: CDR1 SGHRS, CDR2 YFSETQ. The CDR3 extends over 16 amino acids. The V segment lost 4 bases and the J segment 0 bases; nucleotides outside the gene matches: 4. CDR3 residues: CASSLGTGTTNEKLFF. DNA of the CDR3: TGCGCCAGCAGCCTGGGGACAGGGACAACTAATGAAAAACTGTTTTTT.

Written as DNA, the CDR3 is TGTGCCAGCAGCCAAGGGGTGATGACTAGCGGGAGAACTTTTACGGTGGAGACCCAGTACTTC. Its protein product is CASSQGVMTSGRTFTVETQYF. The chain has TRBV14 and TRBJ2-5, with 12 bases fitting TRBD2. The germline gives CDR1 SGHDN, CDR2 FVKESK. V lost 1 base, J lost 5 bases, and 20 bases stayed unmatched. The CDR3 contains 21 residues. Using reference TRBV14 and TRBJ2-5 for the parts outside the CDR3, the full variable domain is EAGVTQFPSHSVIEKGQTVTLRCDPISGHDNLYWYRRVMGKEIKFLLHFVKESKQDESGMPNNRFLAERTGGTYSTLKVQPAELEDSGVYFCASSQGVMTSGRTFTVETQYFGPGTRLLVL.

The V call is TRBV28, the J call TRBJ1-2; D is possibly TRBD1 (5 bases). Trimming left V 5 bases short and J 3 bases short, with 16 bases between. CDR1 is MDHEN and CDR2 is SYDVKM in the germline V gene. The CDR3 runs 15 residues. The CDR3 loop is CASSRRGSGDYGYTF. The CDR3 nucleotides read TGTGCCAGCAGTCGGCGGGGCTCGGGGGACTATGGCTACACCTTC.

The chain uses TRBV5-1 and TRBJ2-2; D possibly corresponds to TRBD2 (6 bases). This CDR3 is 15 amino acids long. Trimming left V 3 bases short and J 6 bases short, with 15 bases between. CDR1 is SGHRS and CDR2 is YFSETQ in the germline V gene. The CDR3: CASSSRLDGPGELFF. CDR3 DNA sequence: TGCGCCAGCAGCTCCCGACTAGACGGCCCCGGGGAGCTGTTTTTT. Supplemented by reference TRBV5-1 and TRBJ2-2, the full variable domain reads KAGVTQTPRYLIKTRGQQVTLSCSPISGHRSVSWYQQTPGQGLQFLFEYFSETQRNKGNFPGRFSGRQFSNSRSEMNVSTLELGDSALYLCASSSRLDGPGELFFGEGSRLTVL.

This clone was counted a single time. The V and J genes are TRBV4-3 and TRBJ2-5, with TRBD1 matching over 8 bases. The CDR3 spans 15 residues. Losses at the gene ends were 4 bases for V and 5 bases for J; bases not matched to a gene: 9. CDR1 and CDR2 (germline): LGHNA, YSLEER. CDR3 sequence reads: CASSLGQGVWETQYF. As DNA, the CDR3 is TGCGCCAGCAGCCTCGGACAGGGAGTATGGGAGACCCAGTACTTC.

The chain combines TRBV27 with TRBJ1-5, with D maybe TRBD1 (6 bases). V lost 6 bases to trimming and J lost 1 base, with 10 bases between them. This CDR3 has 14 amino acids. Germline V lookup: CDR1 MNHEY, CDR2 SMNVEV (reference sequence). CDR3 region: CASRPQGSNQPQHF. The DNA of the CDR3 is TGTGCCAGCAGGCCACAGGGAAGCAATCAGCCCCAGCATTTT.

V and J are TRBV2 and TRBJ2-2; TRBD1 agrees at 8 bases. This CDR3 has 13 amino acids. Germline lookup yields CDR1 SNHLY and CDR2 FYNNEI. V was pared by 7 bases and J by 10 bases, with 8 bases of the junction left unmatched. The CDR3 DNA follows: TGTGCCAGCACTCGACAGGGGTTCGTGGAGCTGTTTTTT. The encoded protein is CASTRQGFVELFF.